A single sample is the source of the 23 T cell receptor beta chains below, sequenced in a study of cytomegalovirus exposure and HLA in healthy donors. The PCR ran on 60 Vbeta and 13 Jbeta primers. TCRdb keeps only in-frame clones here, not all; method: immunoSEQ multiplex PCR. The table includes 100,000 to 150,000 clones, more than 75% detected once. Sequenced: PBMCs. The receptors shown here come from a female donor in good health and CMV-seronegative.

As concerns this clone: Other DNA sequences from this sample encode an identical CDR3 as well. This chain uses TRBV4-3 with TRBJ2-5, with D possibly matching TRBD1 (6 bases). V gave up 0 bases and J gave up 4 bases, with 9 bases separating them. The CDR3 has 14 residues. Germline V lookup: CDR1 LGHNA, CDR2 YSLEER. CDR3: CASSQDHRAETQYF. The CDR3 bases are TGCGCCAGCAGCCAAGACCACAGGGCAGAGACCCAGTACTTC.

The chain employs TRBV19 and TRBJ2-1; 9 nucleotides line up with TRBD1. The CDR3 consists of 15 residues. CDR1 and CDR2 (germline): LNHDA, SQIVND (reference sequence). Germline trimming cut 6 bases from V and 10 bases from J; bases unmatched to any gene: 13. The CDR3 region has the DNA TGTGCCAGTAGACTCGGACAGGGGCGGCCGAAGGAGCAGTTCTTC. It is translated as CASRLGQGRPKEQFF. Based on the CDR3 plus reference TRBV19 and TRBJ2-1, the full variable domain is DGGITQSPKYLFRKEGQNVTLSCEQNLNHDAMYWYRQDPGQGLRLIYYSQIVNDFQKGDIAEGYSVSREKKESFPLTVTSAQKNPTAFYLCASRLGQGRPKEQFFGPGTRLTVL.

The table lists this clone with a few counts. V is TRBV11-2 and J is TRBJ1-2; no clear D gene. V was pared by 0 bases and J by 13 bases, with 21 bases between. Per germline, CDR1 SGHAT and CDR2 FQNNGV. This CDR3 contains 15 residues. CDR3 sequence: CASSLDTWAPDTTTF. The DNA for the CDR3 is TGTGCCAGCAGCTTAGATACCTGGGCGCCCGATACGACCACCTTC.

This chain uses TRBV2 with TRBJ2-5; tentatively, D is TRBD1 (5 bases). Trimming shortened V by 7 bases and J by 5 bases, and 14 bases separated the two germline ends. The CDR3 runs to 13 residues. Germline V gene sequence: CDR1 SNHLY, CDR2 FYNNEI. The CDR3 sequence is CASTKTVKETQYF. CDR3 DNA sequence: TGTGCCAGCACGAAGACAGTTAAGGAGACCCAGTACTTC.

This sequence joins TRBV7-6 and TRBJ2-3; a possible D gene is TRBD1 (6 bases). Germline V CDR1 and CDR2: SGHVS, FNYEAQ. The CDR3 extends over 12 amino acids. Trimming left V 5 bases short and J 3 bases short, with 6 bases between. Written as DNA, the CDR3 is TGTGCCAGCAGCCAGGGGACAGATACGCAGTATTTT. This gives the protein CASSQGTDTQYF.

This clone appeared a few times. CDR3 nucleotide sequence: TGTGCCAGCAACCCTGTACTAGCGGGGGATGCAACAGATACGCAGTATTTT. It translates to CASNPVLAGDATDTQYF. This chain joins TRBV25-1 and TRBJ2-3; 11 bases are a match to TRBD2. J lost 3 bases, V lost 7 bases, and 12 bases had no gene match. Germline CDR1 MGHDK, CDR2 SYGVNS. The CDR3 extends over 17 amino acids.

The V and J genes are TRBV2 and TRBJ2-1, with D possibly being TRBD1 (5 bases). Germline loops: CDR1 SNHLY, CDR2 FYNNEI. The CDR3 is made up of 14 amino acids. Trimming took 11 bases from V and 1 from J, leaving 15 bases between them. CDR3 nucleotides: TGTGCCTGGAAAACAGGCTCTTCCTACAATGAGCAGTTCTTC. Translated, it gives CAWKTGSSYNEQFF.

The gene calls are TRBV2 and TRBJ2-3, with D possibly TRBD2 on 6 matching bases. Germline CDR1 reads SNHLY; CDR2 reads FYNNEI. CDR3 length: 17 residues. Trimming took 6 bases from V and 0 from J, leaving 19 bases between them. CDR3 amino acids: CASRPRESLSSTDTQYF. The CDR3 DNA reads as TGTGCCAGCAGACCTCGGGAGTCCCTATCTAGCACAGATACGCAGTATTTT.

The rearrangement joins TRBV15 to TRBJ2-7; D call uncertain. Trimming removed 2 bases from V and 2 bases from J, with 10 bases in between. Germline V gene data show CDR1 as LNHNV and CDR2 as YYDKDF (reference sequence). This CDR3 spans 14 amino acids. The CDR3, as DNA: TGTGCCACCAGCAGACAGGAACCAACCTACGAGCAGTACTTC. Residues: CATSRQEPTYEQYF. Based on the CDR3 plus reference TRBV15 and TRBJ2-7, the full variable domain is DAMVIQNPRYQVTQFGKPVTLSCSQTLNHNVMYWYQQKSSQAPKLLFHYYDKDFNNEADTPDNFQSRRPNTSFCFLDIRSPGLGDTAMYLCATSRQEPTYEQYFGPGTRLTVT.

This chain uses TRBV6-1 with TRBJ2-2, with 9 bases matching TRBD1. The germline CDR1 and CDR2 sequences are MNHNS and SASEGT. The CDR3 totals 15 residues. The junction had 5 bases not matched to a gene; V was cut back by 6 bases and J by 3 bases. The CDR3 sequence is CASRDRGVDTGELFF. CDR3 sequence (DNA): TGTGCCAGCAGAGACAGGGGGGTTGACACCGGGGAGCTGTTTTTT.

The CDR3 is CASSRTQGRVYNEQFF. CDR3 nucleotide sequence: TGTGCCAGCTCTCGGACCCAGGGAAGGGTATACAATGAGCAGTTCTTC. The gene calls are TRBV5-6 and TRBJ2-1; TRBD1 is a possible D gene (5 bases). Trimming removed 7 bases at V and 4 bases at J, with 21 bases between. Looked up from germline, CDR1 is SGHDT and CDR2 is YYEEEE. This CDR3 region has 16 residues.

The CDR3 DNA is TGCGCCAGCAGCCAGGTGGAGGGTCTGGCTGGCTACACCTTC. This gives the protein CASSQVEGLAGYTF. V is TRBV4-1 and J is TRBJ1-2; no reliable D call. V was cut by 3 bases and J by 7 bases, with 15 bases left in between. The V gene's germline CDR1 is MGHRA and CDR2 YSYEKL. CDR3 length equals 14 residues.

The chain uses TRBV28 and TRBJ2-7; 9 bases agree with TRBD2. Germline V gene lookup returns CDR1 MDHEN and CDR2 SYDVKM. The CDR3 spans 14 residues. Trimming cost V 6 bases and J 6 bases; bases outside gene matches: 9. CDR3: CASRPLAGNPEQYF. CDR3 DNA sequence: TGTGCCAGCAGGCCTCTAGCGGGAAACCCCGAGCAGTACTTC.

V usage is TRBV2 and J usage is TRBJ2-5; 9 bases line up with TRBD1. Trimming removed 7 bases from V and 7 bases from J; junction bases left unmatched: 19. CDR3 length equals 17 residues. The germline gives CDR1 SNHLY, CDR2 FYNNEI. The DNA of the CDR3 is TGTGCCAGCAATGGGGACAGGGAAGGAGTCACCAAAGGGACCCAGTACTTC. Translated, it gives CASNGDREGVTKGTQYF.

CDR3 sequence: CASNPTGAYEQYF. In DNA form, the CDR3 reads TGTGCCAGCAATCCCACCGGGGCCTACGAGCAGTACTTC. The chain links TRBV27 to TRBJ2-7; TRBD2 might be the D (5 bases). The CDR3 length is 13 residues. The ends were cut back, 7 bases at V and 2 bases at J, with 12 bases in the middle. Germline-derived CDR1 and CDR2 are MNHEY and SMNVEV (reference sequence).

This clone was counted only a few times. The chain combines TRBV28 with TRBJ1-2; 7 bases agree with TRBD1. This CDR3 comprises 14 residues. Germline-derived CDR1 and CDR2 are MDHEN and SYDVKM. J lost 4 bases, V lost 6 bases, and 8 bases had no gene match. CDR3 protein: CASRLYRDSYGYTF. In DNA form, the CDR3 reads TGTGCCAGCAGACTATACCGGGACAGCTATGGCTACACCTTC.

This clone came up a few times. The CDR3 sequence is CASSPTVVPYNEQFF. The DNA for the CDR3 is TGTGCCAGTAGTCCAACAGTGGTTCCTTACAATGAGCAGTTCTTC. The rearrangement joins TRBV19 to TRBJ2-1; D is unresolved. V gave up 5 bases and J gave up 4 bases, with 15 bases separating them. Germline CDR1 reads LNHDA; CDR2 reads SQIVND (reference sequence). This CDR3 has 15 residues.

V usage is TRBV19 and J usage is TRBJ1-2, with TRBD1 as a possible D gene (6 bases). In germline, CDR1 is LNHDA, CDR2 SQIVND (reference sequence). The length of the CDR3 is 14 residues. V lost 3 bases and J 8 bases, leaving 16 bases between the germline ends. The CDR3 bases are TGTGCCAGTAGTATTACCCGAGACAGGACCGGCTACACCTTC. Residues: CASSITRDRTGYTF.

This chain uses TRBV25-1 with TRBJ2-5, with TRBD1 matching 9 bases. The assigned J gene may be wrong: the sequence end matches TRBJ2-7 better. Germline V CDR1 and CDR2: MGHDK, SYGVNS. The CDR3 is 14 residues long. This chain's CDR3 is CASSGRQGDHEQYF. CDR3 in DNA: TGTGCCAGCAGTGGCCGACAGGGGGACCACGAGCAGTACTTC.

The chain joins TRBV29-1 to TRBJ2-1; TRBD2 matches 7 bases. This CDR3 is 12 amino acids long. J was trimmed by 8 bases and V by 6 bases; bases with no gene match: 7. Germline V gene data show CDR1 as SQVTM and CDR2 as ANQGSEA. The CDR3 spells CSVTPRGDEQFF. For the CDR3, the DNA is TGCAGCGTAACCCCCCGGGGGGATGAGCAGTTCTTC.

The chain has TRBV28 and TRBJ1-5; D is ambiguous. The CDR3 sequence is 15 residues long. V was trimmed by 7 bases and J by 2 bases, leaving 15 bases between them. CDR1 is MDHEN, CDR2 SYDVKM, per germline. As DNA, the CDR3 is TGTGCCAGCACCCCGAGAGGGCAGGGCAATCAGCCCCAGCATTTT. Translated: CASTPRGQGNQPQHF.

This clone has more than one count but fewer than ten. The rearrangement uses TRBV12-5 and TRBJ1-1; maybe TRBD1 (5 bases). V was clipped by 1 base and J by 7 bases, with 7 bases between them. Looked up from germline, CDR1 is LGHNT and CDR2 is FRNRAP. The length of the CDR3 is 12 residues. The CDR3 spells CASGLGQGEAFF. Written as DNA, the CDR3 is TGTGCTAGTGGTTTGGGTCAGGGTGAAGCTTTCTTT.

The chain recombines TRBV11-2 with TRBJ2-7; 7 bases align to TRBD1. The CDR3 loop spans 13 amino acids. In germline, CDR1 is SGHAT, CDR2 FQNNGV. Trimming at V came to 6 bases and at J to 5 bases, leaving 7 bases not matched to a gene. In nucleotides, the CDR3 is TGTGCCAGCAGGGGGGACAGACACCACGAGCAGTACTTC. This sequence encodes CASRGDRHHEQYF.